This TCR beta chain originates from a study of beta chain features in type 1 diabetes (dated by TCRdb to the late 2010s). Regarding the study in general: Mean age, gender distribution, total cell number and subset yield did not differ between patients and healthy donors. A total of roughly 110 million sorted cells were examined across all samples, and the number of cells per subset was strongly correlated with RNA yield. In the study, TCRB repertoires of sorted circulating CD4+ T cell subsets from recently diagnosed type 1 diabetes patients were compared with those of matched healthy donors. Whereas all 30 or so donors provided naive and central memory subsets, regulatory and stem cell-like memory subsets were isolated from just 8 patients and about 8 healthy donors.

Of note for this clone: Its antigen target is currently unknown. No much larger clone is present one base from it, and per-base qualities are unavailable.

From each donor, a single peripheral blood sample of about 100 mL on average was drawn into heparinised tubes. A BD FACSAria II was used to sort naive, central memory, regulatory and stem cell-like memory CD4+ T cells with a panel that included CD45RO, CCR7, CD25, CD127, CD95 and CD27. Purity was above 98% for every sorted population. Right away, PBMCs were isolated by Lymphoprep density gradient centrifugation and were stained directly, with no culture step. To minimize batch effects, samples were stained and sorted in pairs, one healthy donor with one patient per experiment. The entire amount of isolated RNA was reverse transcribed using the High Capacity cDNA Reverse Transcription Kit, so the sequenced TCRB transcripts were expressed ones. Naive, central memory and regulatory T cell samples underwent deep immunoSEQ sequencing, averaging approximately 3.5 million total reads per sample. After sorted cells were lysed in RLT buffer, RNA was extracted with DNase-treated RNeasy Micro or Mini kits, with the choice depending on cell number. To prevent cross-contamination, each cell subset was processed individually, whereas patient and healthy donor samples were processed jointly. Using the immunoSEQ multiplex PCR, TCRB sequences were amplified from cDNA into 87-bp fragments spanning the CDR3 region. The amplicons were sequenced using the Illumina HiSeq platform. Per the authors' processing: PCR bias was computationally corrected using synthetic template baselines, reads within Hamming distance 2 were collapsed, and singletons that could not be merged were discarded. Reads were aligned to IMGT to assign V, D and J genes, CDR3 length, and insertions or deletions at six rearrangement sites. Within each subset, clonotype counts were normalized to the number of sorted cells before true diversity and Gini coefficients were calculated with the tcR R package. Repertoire sharing was quantified using the overlap coefficient calculated on TCRB nucleotide sequences. As a proxy for the pre-selection repertoire, out-of-frame TCRB sequences from naive cells were analyzed. In its TCRdb copy, this immuneACCESS table keeps in-frame sequences only and misses some clones. Where compared with another copy, unresolved V genes explain less than half of these, and the others have no known cause. The DNA gave D and trimming, while V, J and clone size come from that table. Present in this sample are hundreds of thousands of clones, under 20% of which were seen just once. Around 0.02% of the sample is taken by the ten largest.

After removal of 11 bases from V and 3 bases from J, the junction retains 8 bases not matched to a gene. Per the germline V gene, ENHRY is the CDR1 and SYGVKD is the CDR2. The CDR3 spans 13 residues, from the cysteine through the phenylalanine. The CDR3 DNA has 39 bases and is translated from base 1. The study at large found these results: PCR may preferentially amplify shorter templates, but because patient and control samples were amplified and corrected together, any resulting skew would affect both groups equally. Type 1 diabetes patients showed a moderate but significant shortening of TCRB CDR3 length in all four CD4+ subsets. Sequencing cDNA rather than genomic DNA could over-represent highly expressing activated cells, although activation and CD3 levels did not differ between groups. HLA sub-analyses involved small numbers of individuals, so any influence of HLA type on TCRB rearrangement remained unresolved. At VDJ recombination sites, patients with type 1 diabetes made fewer insertions and deleted more nucleotides, a pattern implying thymic rearrangement abnormalities. Naive, central memory and regulatory TCRB repertoires appeared to be more similar among patients than among healthy donors.

The chain was built from TRBV10-3 and TRBJ2-7, with 9 middle bases fitting TRBD1. The sequence was obtained from a young woman in good health. The sequenced material came from naive CD4+ T cells from blood. This sample's cell subset or site label indicates: true naive CD4+ T cells. In nucleotide form, the sequence is TGTGCCGCTGGGGGACAGGGCCGCTACGAGCAGTACTTC. The translation is CAAGGQGRYEQYF.